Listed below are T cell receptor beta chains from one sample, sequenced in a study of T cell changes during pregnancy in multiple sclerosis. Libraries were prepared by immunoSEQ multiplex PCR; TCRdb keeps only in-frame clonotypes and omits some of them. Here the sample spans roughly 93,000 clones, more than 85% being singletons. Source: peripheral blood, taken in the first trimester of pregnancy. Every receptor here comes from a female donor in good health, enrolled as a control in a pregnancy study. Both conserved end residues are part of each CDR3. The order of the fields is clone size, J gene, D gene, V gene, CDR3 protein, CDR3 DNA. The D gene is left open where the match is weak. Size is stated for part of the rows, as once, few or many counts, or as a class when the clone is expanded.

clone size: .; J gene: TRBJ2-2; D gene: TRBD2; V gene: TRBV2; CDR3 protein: CASSLAGVNTGELFF; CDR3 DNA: TGTGCCAGCAGTCTAGCGGGGGTGAACACCGGGGAGCTGTTTTTT
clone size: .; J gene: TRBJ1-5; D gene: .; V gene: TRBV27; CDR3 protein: CASSWGEGQPQHF; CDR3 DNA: TGTGCCAGCAGTTGGGGGGAAGGTCAGCCCCAGCATTTT
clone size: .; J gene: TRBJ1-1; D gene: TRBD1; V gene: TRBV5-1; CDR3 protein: CASMRTGTNTEAFF; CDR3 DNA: TGCGCCAGCATGAGGACAGGGACGAACACTGAAGCTTTCTTT
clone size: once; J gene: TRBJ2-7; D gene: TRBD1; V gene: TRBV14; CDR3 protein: CASSQAGQGASYEQYF; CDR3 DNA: TGTGCCAGCAGCCAAGCCGGACAGGGGGCATCCTACGAGCAGTACTTC
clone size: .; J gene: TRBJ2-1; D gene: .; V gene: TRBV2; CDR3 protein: CASRGLLDSHNEQFF; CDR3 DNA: TGTGCCAGCAGGGGACTATTGGACAGTCACAATGAGCAGTTCTTC
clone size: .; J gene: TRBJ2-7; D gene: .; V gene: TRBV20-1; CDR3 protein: CSAMDSYEQYF; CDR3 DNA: TGCAGTGCCATGGACAGCTACGAGCAGTACTTC
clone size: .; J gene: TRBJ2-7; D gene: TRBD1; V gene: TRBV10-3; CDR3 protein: CASQDRDSSYEQYF; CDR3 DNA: TGTGCCTCACAAGACAGGGATTCTTCCTACGAGCAGTACTTC
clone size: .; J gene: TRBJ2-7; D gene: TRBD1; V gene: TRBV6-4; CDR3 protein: CASSAGTGGAWEQYF; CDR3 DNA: TGTGCCAGCAGCGCCGGGACAGGGGGCGCGTGGGAGCAGTACTTC
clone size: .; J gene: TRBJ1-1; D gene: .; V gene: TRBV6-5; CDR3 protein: CASSSVGGGTEAFF; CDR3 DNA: TGTGCCAGCAGTTCGGTGGGAGGGGGCACTGAAGCTTTCTTT
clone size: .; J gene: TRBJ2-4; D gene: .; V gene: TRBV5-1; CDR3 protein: CASSFDSPSLAKNIQYF; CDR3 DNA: TGCGCCAGCAGCTTTGACAGTCCTTCCTTAGCCAAAAACATTCAGTACTTC
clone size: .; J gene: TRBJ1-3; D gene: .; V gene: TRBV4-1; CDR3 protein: CASSPPGQLFSGNTIYF; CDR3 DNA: TGCGCCAGCAGCCCCCCGGGACAACTCTTCTCTGGAAACACCATATATTTT
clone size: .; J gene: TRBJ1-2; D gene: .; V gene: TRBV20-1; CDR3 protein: CSAIRGGYTF; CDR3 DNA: TGCAGTGCCATCAGGGGTGGCTACACCTTC
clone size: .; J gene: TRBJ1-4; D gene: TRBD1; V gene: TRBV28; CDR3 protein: CASSSSGQGDEKLFF; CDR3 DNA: TGTGCCAGCAGTTCGTCGGGACAGGGTGATGAAAAACTGTTTTTT
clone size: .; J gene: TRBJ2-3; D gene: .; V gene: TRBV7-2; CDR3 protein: CASSLAPATDTQYF; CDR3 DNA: TGTGCCAGCAGCTTAGCCCCAGCGACAGATACGCAGTATTTT
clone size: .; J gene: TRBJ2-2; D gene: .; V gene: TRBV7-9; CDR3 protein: CASSLGGWTGELFF; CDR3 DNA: TGTGCCAGCAGCTTGGGGGGATGGACCGGGGAGCTGTTTTTT
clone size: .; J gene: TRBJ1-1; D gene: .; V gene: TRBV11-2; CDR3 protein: CASSQNTEAFF; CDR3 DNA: TGTGCCAGCAGCCAGAACACTGAAGCTTTCTTT
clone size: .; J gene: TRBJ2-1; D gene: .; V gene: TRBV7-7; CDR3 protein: CASSLGRSSHNEQFF; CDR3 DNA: TGTGCTAGCAGCTTGGGCCGATCCTCTCACAATGAGCAGTTCTTC
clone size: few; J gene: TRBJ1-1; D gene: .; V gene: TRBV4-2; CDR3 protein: CASSQVAENTEAFF; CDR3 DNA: TGTGCCAGCAGCCAAGTGGCGGAGAACACTGAAGCTTTCTTT
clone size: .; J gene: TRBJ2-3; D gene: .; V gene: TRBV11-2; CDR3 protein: CASSQYPDTQYF; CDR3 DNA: TGTGCCAGCAGCCAGTACCCAGATACGCAGTATTTT
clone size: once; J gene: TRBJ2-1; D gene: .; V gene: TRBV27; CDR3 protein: CASSQRLGGVGEQFF; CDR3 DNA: TGTGCCAGCAGCCAGCGGTTAGGGGGGGTAGGAGAGCAGTTCTTC
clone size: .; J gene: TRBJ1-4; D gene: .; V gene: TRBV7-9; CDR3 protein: CASSPSGRGEKLFF; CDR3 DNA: TGTGCCAGCAGTCCTTCAGGGAGGGGTGAAAAACTGTTTTTT
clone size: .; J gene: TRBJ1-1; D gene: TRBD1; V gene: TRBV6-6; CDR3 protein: CASSEPRDSSTEAFF; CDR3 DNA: TGTGCCAGCAGCGAACCCCGGGACAGTAGCACTGAAGCTTTCTTT
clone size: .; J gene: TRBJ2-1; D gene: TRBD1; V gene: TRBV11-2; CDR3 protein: CASSSETGDEQFF; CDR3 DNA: TGTGCCAGCAGCTCAGAGACAGGGGATGAGCAGTTCTTC
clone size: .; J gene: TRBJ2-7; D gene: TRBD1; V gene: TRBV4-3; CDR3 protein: CASSPGTASLEQYF; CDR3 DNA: TGCGCCAGCAGCCCGGGGACAGCCAGTTTGGAGCAGTACTTC
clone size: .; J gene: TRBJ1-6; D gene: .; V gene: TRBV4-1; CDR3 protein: CASSQDDGTLYNSPLHF; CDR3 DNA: TGCGCCAGCAGCCAAGATGATGGGACACTCTATAATTCACCCCTCCACTTT
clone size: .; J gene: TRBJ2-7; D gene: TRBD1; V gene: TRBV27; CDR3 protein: CASSLIRDRGYEQYF; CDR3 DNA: TGTGCCAGCAGTTTGATCCGGGACAGGGGGTACGAGCAGTACTTC
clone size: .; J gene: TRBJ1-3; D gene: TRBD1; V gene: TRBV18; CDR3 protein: CASRQGLGNTIYF; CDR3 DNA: TGTGCCAGCCGACAGGGTCTCGGAAACACCATATATTTT
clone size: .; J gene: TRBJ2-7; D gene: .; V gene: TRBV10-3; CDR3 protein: CAIREQQGHEQYF; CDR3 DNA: TGTGCCATCAGGGAACAACAGGGCCACGAGCAGTACTTC
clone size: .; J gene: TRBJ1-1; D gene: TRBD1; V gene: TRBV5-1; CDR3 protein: CASSIGQGAMNTEAFF; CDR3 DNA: TGCGCCAGCAGCATCGGACAGGGGGCTATGAACACTGAAGCTTTCTTT
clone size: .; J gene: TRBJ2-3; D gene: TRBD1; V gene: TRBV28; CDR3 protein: CASSLRTGGIDTQYF; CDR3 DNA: TGTGCCAGCAGTTTGAGGACAGGGGGCATCGATACGCAGTATTTT
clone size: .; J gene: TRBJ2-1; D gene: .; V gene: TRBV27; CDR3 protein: CASSSGFSYNEQFF; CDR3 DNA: TGTGCCAGCAGCTCCGGGTTTTCCTACAATGAGCAGTTCTTC
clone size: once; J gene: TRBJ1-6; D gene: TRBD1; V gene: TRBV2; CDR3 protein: CASSEETVRTGGSPLHF; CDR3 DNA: TGTGCCAGCAGTGAGGAGACAGTGAGGACAGGAGGTTCACCCCTCCACTTT
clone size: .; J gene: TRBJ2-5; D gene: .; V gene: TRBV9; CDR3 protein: CASSVEPPGLQETQYF; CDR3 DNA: TGTGCCAGCAGCGTAGAACCCCCAGGGCTCCAAGAGACCCAGTACTTC
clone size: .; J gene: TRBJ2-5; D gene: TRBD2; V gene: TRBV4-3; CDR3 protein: CASSQEIENTSGGETQYF; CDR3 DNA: TGCGCCAGCAGCCAAGAGATAGAGAATACTAGCGGGGGAGAGACCCAGTACTTC
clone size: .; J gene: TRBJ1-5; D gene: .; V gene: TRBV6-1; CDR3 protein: CASSGGSNQPQHF; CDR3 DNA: TGTGCCAGCAGTGGAGGGAGCAATCAGCCCCAGCATTTT
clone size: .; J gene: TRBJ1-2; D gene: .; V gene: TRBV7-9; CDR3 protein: CASSSQGPLRGYTF; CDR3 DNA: TGTGCCAGCAGTTCACAGGGACCGCTACGGGGCTACACCTTC
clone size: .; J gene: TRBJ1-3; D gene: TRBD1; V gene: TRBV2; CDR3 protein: CASSADRGLGNTIYF; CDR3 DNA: TGTGCCAGCAGTGCAGACAGGGGACTAGGAAACACCATATATTTT
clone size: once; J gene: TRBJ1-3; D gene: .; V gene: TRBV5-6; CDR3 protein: CASSFQTFSGNTIYF; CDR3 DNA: TGTGCCAGCAGCTTTCAGACTTTCTCTGGAAACACCATATATTTT
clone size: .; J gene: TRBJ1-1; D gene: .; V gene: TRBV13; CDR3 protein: CASSLVSPRGRGTEAFF; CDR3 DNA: TGTGCCAGCAGCTTAGTTTCCCCCAGGGGAAGGGGAACTGAAGCTTTCTTT
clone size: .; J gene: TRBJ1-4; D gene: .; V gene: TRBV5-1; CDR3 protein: CASSFSGSEKLFF; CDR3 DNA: TGCGCCAGCAGCTTCTCGGGTTCTGAAAAACTGTTTTTT
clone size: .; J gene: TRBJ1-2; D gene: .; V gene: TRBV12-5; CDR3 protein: CASGPDLGGVYGYTF; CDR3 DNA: TGTGCTAGTGGTCCAGATCTTGGAGGGGTCTATGGCTACACCTTC
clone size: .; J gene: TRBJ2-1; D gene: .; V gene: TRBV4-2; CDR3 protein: CASSLDKGDEQFF; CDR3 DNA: TGTGCCAGCAGCCTCGACAAGGGAGATGAGCAGTTCTTC